This T cell receptor (beta chain) was recovered during a study of shared clonotypes between healthy human individuals. Positively selected for CCR7, the CD45RO-negative cells used as naive CD8 cells excluded terminally differentiated effector memory CD45RA+ cells. Study findings and constraints: Naive CD4 clonotypes were shared across several donors at roughly 4.6%.

Produced via immunoSEQ multiplex PCR; TCRdb's table is partial and in-frame only. The sample contains around 2.1 million clones, just over 90% of which appear only once. Germline V gene lookup returns CDR1 SGHVS and CDR2 FQNEAQ. CDR3 size: 16 residues. V gave up 5 bases and J gave up 7 bases, with 21 bases separating them. A word on this clone: Its cognate antigen is unknown.

This rearrangement joins TRBV7-8 to TRBJ2-1; a possible D gene is TRBD1 (5 bases). The origin of this receptor is a man in his late teens or twenties in good health. Some clones in this sample may be carry-over from other donors' samples. Input material: naive CD8+ T cells from PBMCs. The CDR3 spells CASSPAGQTKKNEQFF. The CDR3 DNA follows: TGTGCCAGCAGCCCCGCCGGACAAACGAAGAAAAATGAGCAGTTCTTC.